One and the same sample provided the 23 T cell receptor beta chains below, sequenced in a study of T cell clonality in common variable immunodeficiency. The data were produced by immunoSEQ multiplex PCR, yet TCRdb's version contains in-frame clones alone and is incomplete. The record shows 35,000 to 55,000 clones for this sample, with no singletons present. Sequencing was performed on peripheral blood mononuclear cells. The receptors originated from a person between 18 and 75 years old in good health.

This clone showed up many times. The read ends 3 residues before the CDR3 terminus; that terminus is restored from the germline J gene. This sequence joins TRBV9 and TRBJ2-3; 7 bases match TRBD2. The CDR3 extends over 14 amino acids. Germline CDR1 is SGDLS and CDR2 is YYNGEE. The V gene end was trimmed by 4 bases and the J gene end by 3 bases; junction bases not matched to a gene: 5. The CDR3 loop is CASSLGGGTDTQYF. The sequenced CDR3 bases are TGTGCCAGCAGCTTGGGGGGGGGAACAGATACG.

This clone was seen repeatedly, ten times or more. The DNA ends 3 residues before the CDR3 does, and the rest of the CDR3 is filled in from the germline J gene. The chain couples TRBV4-1 to TRBJ2-7; the D call may be TRBD1 or TRBD2 (6 bases each). Trimming stripped 0 bases from V and 4 bases from J, with 16 bases between. Germline values: CDR1 MGHRA, CDR2 YSYEKL. The CDR3 totals 16 residues. The sequenced part of the CDR3 DNA is TGCGCCAGCAGCCAAGACCCCGAGGAGGGGGTTTACGAG. Its translation is CASSQDPEEGVYE. The CDR3 in its entirety is CASSQDPEEGVYEQYF.

This clone has a count of ten or more. The read ends 3 residues early relative to the CDR3; the germline J gene fills the gap. This chain joins TRBV20-1 and TRBJ1-1, with D possibly matching TRBD1 (6 bases). CDR3 length: 17 amino acids. Per germline, CDR1 DFQATT and CDR2 SNEGSKA (reference sequence). Trimming took 0 bases from V and 2 from J, leaving 19 bases between them. CDR3 bases read: TGCAGTGCTAGAGATGGGGGCAGGGGTGGGGATAACACTGAA. It translates to CSARDGGRGGDNTE. The whole CDR3 is CSARDGGRGGDNTEAFF.

By frequency in the sample, this clone is medium-sized. The CDR3 end lies 3 residues beyond the end of the read and is filled in from the germline J gene. The rearrangement joins TRBV5-1 to TRBJ1-2; possibly TRBD1 for D (6 bases). Per germline, CDR1 SGHRS and CDR2 YFSETQ. The CDR3 runs 18 residues. Trimming left V 1 base short and J 4 bases short, with 23 bases between. The part of the CDR3 DNA that was read is TGCGCCAGCAGCTTGCCCAATCAAACAGGGCCCCCAACCTATGGC. Its protein product is CASSLPNQTGPPTYG. The CDR3 as a whole reads CASSLPNQTGPPTYGYTF.

The sample holds many counts of this clone. The read finishes 3 residues shy of the CDR3 end, and the germline J gene is used to complete it. The rearrangement links TRBV6-1 to TRBJ1-2; D may be TRBD1 (6 bases). The V gene's germline CDR1 is MNHNS and CDR2 SASEGT. The CDR3 contains 15 residues. CDR3: CASSEGEITGKGYTF. The part of the CDR3 DNA that was read is TGTGCCAGCAGTGAAGGGGAAATTACAGGGAAGGGC.

This clone was recorded many times. Read data end 3 residues before the CDR3 end; the end is taken from the germline J gene. This sequence joins TRBV19 and TRBJ2-3, with D tentatively TRBD2 (6 bases). The V end was cut by 6 bases, the J end by 5 bases, with 21 bases between. The germline V gene has CDR1 LNHDA and CDR2 SQIVND (reference sequence). The CDR3 contains 16 residues. CDR3 bases read: TGTGCCAGTAGCCCGACGTGGCGGGGATTTGTAGATACG. This gives the protein CASSPTWRGFVDT. The CDR3 in its entirety is CASSPTWRGFVDTQYF.

This clone was counted at least ten times. The read comes to an end 3 residues before the CDR3 does, leaving the germline J gene to fill in the end. J is TRBJ2-3 and V is TRBV5-4; weak D call: TRBD2 (5 bases). There are 15 residues in the CDR3. Germline values: CDR1 SGHNT, CDR2 YYREEE (reference sequence). V was trimmed by 0 bases and J by 2 bases, leaving 10 bases between them. The CDR3 DNA, read in part, is TGTGCCAGCAGCTTGGGGAGCGGACCCACAGATACG. This sequence encodes CASSLGSGPTDT. The full CDR3 is CASSLGSGPTDTQYF.

This clone was observed many times. The read is 3 residues too short to cover the CDR3 end, so that end is filled in from the germline J gene. The genes are TRBV19 and TRBJ1-2; D possibly corresponds to TRBD1 (5 bases). CDR1 and CDR2 (germline): LNHDA, SQIVND (reference sequence). The CDR3 runs to 12 residues. Trimming shortened V by 6 bases and J by 2 bases, and 7 bases separated the two germline ends. CDR3 DNA (partial): TGTGCCAGTAGAGACAGAAACTATGGC. It codes for CASRDRNYG. The entire CDR3 protein reads CASRDRNYGYTF.

In its sample, this clone was seen many times. The read gets to within 3 residues of the CDR3 end, and the germline J gene fills in the rest. The chain combines TRBV30 with TRBJ1-1; the D gene is possibly TRBD1 (6 bases). Germline lookup yields CDR1 GTSNPN and CDR2 SVGIG (reference sequence). CDR3 length: 13 amino acids. The CDR3 DNA, read in part, is TGTGCCTGGAGTGTAAGCCGGACAGCCGAA. This encodes CAWSVSRTAE. The full CDR3 reads CAWSVSRTAEAFF.

This clone was seen ten or more times. Sequencing ends 3 residues short of the CDR3 end; the germline J gene provides the rest. The V gene is TRBV2, the J gene TRBJ1-2; D remains ambiguous. CDR1 is SNHLY, CDR2 FYNNEI, per germline. This CDR3 comprises 11 residues. Trimming shortened V by 8 bases and J by 3 bases, and 7 bases separated the two germline ends. This CDR3 is CASLRDYGYTF. Partial CDR3 DNA: TGTGCCAGCCTGAGGGACTATGGC.

This clone was recorded at least ten times. The CDR3 DNA, read in part, is TGTGCCAGCAGCCAGGACAGGGGTCATGGCACTGAA. This encodes CASSQDRGHGTE. Given in full, the CDR3 is CASSQDRGHGTEAFF. The rearrangement joins TRBV5-4 to TRBJ1-1, with 9 bases identical to TRBD1. The read halts 3 residues ahead of the CDR3 end, with the missing end drawn from the germline J gene. Looked up from germline, CDR1 is SGHNT and CDR2 is YYREEE (reference sequence). This CDR3 is 15 amino acids long. The J segment lost 4 bases and the V segment lost 4 bases, leaving 8 bases of the junction unmatched.

Ten or more counts support this clone. The read stops 3 residues short of the end of the CDR3; the missing end is completed from the germline J gene. The chain couples TRBV19 to TRBJ2-3; 9 positions match TRBD2. Per germline, CDR1 LNHDA and CDR2 SQIVND (reference sequence). The J segment lost 4 bases and the V segment lost 4 bases, leaving 9 bases of the junction unmatched. The CDR3 is 16 amino acids. CDR3 in amino acids: CASSKLAGVSADTQYF. CDR3 bases read: TGTGCCAGTAGTAAATTAGCGGGAGTATCGGCAGATACG.

This clone was recorded many times. The read ends 3 residues early relative to the CDR3; the germline J gene fills the gap. This chain uses TRBV6-2 or TRBV6-3 with TRBJ1-2, with D perhaps TRBD1 (5 bases). There are 13 residues in the CDR3. CDR1 is MNHEY and CDR2 is SVGEGT in the germline V gene. V was shortened by 2 bases and J by 4 bases, with 8 bases between the two germline ends. CDR3 bases read: TGTGCCAGCAGTTACGGGGCAGTCTATGGC. Its protein is CASSYGAVYG. The CDR3 as a whole reads CASSYGAVYGYTF.

This clone came up many times. One end of the junction is discordant with germline, which a read error may explain. The read comes to an end 3 residues before the CDR3 does, leaving the germline J gene to fill in the end. V is TRBV4-2 and J is TRBJ1-4; D gene ambiguous. The CDR3 runs 16 residues. CDR1 is LGHNA and CDR2 is YNFKEQ in the germline V gene. The sequenced part of the CDR3 DNA is TGCGCCAGCAGCCCAACTAGGGTGGGAGGTTTTATGGAA. Translating it yields CASSPTRVGGFME. The CDR3, in full, reads CASSPTRVGGFMELFF.

This clone was counted at least ten times. The read finishes 3 residues shy of the CDR3 end, and the germline J gene is used to complete it. This chain connects TRBV6-1 to TRBJ2-2, with D unresolved. The CDR3 totals 13 residues. CDR1 and CDR2 from the germline V gene are MNHNS and SASEGT. V was cut by 2 bases and J by 3 bases, with 4 bases left in between. CDR3 bases read: TGTGCCAGCAGTGAAAGGGACACCGGGGAG. Encoded protein: CASSERDTGE. The complete CDR3 reads CASSERDTGELFF.

A few counts support this clone. The sequenced fragment ends 3 residues before the CDR3 boundary, so the rest is inferred from the germline J gene. This chain joins TRBV2 and TRBJ1-1; maybe TRBD1 (6 bases). Trimming left V 6 bases short and J 3 bases short, with 8 bases between. This CDR3 comprises 12 residues. CDR1 is SNHLY, CDR2 FYNNEI, per germline. CDR3 amino acids: CASRTGYTEAFF. The CDR3 DNA, read in part, is TGTGCCAGCAGAACAGGGTACACTGAA. The full variable domain, in which reference TRBV2 and TRBJ1-1 provide the parts outside the CDR3, is EPEVTQTPSHQVTQMGQEVILRCVPISNHLYFYWYRQILGQKVEFLVSFYNNEISEKSEIFDDQFSVERPDGSNFTLKIRSTKLEDSAMYFCASRTGYTEAFFGQGTRLTVV.

This clone was observed at least ten times. The observed sequence ends 3 residues before the CDR3 terminus, with the missing tail filled in from the germline J gene. The chain recombines TRBV29-1 with TRBJ2-7; 8 bases align to TRBD1. CDR3 length equals 11 residues. The J segment lost 5 bases and the V segment lost 7 bases, leaving 4 bases of the junction unmatched. CDR1 and CDR2 from the germline V gene are SQVTM and ANQGSEA. CDR3 bases read: TGCAGCGCAACCAGGGGGCACGAG. This gives the protein CSATRGHE. The entire CDR3 protein reads CSATRGHEQYF.

This clone has ten or more counts. The CDR3 extends 3 residues past the end of the read, so its final part is completed from the germline J gene. This chain uses TRBV6-1 with TRBJ2-7; TRBD1 matches 7 bases. J lost 3 bases, V lost 1 base, and 6 bases had no gene match. The CDR3 totals 15 residues. Looked up from germline, CDR1 is MNHNS and CDR2 is SASEGT. CDR3 region: CASSEGTGDYYEQYF. Incomplete CDR3 DNA: TGTGCCAGCAGTGAAGGGACAGGAGACTACTACGAG.

This clone was detected many times. The DNA ends 3 residues before the CDR3 does, and the rest of the CDR3 is filled in from the germline J gene. The chain carries TRBV6-2 or TRBV6-3 and TRBJ2-5, with D possibly matching TRBD2 (6 bases). V was shortened by 8 bases and J by 5 bases, with 9 bases between the two germline ends. The CDR3 is 11 residues long. CDR1 and CDR2 (germline): MNHEY, SVGEGT. The CDR3 here is CASGGWETQYF. The DNA read from the CDR3 is TGTGCCAGCGGGGGGTGGGAGACC.

This clone was seen at least ten times. The read finishes 3 residues shy of the CDR3 end, and the germline J gene is used to complete it. This rearrangement joins TRBV19 to TRBJ1-2; TRBD1 agrees at 7 bases. The CDR3 covers 13 residues. Per the germline V gene, CDR1 is LNHDA and CDR2 is SQIVND (reference sequence). This CDR3 reads CASSTDRVGGYTF. CDR3 bases read: TGTGCCAGTAGTACCGACAGGGTTGGCGGC.

This clone was counted many times. The read finishes 3 residues shy of the CDR3 end, and the germline J gene is used to complete it. The rearrangement joins TRBV5-1 to TRBJ2-3, with TRBD2 matching 8 bases. V shed 5 bases and J 3 bases; nucleotides not matched to a gene: 5. Germline loops: CDR1 SGHRS, CDR2 YFSETQ. CDR3 length: 14 residues. The sequenced CDR3 bases are TGCGCCAGCAGTACGGGGGGGGAAACAGATACG. It encodes CASSTGGETDT. The full CDR3 reads CASSTGGETDTQYF.

This clone was counted many times. The CDR3 end lies 3 residues beyond the end of the read and is filled in from the germline J gene. The chain employs TRBV6-2 or TRBV6-3 and TRBJ1-3; D gene unclear. Germline CDR1 reads MNHEY; CDR2 reads SVGEGT. V gave up 0 bases and J gave up 0 bases, with 9 bases separating them. The CDR3 is made up of 16 amino acids. The CDR3 loop is CASSYSRDSSGNTIYF. The covered CDR3 bases are TGTGCCAGCAGTTACTCCCGCGATAGCTCTGGAAACACC.

This clone was observed many times. Read coverage stops 3 residues before the CDR3 terminus; the germline J gene supplies the remainder. This chain links TRBV19 with TRBJ2-2; D is possibly TRBD1 (5 bases). V gave up 3 bases and J gave up 4 bases, with 12 bases separating them. CDR3 length: 15 amino acids. Germline V lookup: CDR1 LNHDA, CDR2 SQIVND (reference sequence). CDR3 DNA (partial): TGTGCCAGTAGTATGCTAGGGGCAAGCACCGGGGAG. Translated, it gives CASSMLGASTGE. The full CDR3 protein is CASSMLGASTGELFF.